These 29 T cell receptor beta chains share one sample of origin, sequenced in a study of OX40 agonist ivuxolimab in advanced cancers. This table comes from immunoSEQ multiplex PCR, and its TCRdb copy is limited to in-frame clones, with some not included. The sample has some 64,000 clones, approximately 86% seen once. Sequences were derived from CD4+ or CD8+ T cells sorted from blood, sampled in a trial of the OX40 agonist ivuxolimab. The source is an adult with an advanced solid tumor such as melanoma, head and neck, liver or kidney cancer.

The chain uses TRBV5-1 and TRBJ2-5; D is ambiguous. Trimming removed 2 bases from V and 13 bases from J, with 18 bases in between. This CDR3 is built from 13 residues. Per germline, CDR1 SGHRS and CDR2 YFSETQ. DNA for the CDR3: TGCGCCAGCAGCTTCTGGGGTACAAGAGACCGGTACTTC. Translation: CASSFWGTRDRYF.

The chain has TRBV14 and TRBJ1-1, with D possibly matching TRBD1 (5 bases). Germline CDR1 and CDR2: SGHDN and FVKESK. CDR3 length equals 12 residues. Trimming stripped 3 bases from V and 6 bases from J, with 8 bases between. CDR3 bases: TGTGCCAGCAGCCACAGGGTTTCTGAAGCTTTCTTT. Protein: CASSHRVSEAFF.

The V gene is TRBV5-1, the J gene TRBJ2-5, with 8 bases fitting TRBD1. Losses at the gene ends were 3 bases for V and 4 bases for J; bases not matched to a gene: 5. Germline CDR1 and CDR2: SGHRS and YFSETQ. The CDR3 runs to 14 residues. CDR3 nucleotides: TGCGCCAGCAGCTCCGGACAGGGCCGAGAGACCCAGTACTTC. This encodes CASSSGQGRETQYF.

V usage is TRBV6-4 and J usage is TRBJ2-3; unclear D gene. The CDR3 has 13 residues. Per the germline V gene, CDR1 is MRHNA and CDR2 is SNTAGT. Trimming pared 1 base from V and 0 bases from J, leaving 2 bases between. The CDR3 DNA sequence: TGTGCCAGCAGTGACTTGAGCACAGATACGCAGTATTTT. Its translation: CASSDLSTDTQYF.

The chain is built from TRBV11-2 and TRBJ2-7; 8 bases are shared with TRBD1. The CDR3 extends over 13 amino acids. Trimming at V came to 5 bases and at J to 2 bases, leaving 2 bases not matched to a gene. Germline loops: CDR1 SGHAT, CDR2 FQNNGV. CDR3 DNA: TGTGCCAGCAGCAAGGGACAGGCCTACGAGCAGTACTTC. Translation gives CASSKGQAYEQYF.

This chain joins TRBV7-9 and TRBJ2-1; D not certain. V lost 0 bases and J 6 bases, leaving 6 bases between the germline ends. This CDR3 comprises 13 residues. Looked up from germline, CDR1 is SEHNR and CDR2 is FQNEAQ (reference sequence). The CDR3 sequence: CASSLAAVNEQFF. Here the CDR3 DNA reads TGTGCCAGCAGCTTAGCGGCGGTCAATGAGCAGTTCTTC.

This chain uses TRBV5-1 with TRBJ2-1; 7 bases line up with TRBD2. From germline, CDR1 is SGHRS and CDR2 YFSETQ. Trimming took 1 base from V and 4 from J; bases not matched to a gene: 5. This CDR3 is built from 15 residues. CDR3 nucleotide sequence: TGCGCCAGCAGCTTGAGGCTAGCGGTGTACAATGAGCAGTTCTTC. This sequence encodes CASSLRLAVYNEQFF.

The CDR3 protein is CASSLYLTQETQYF. Written as DNA, the CDR3 is TGTGCCAGCAGCTTGTACCTCACACAAGAGACCCAGTACTTC. The chain couples TRBV5-6 to TRBJ2-5; D unclear. Trimming pared 1 base from V and 2 bases from J, leaving 9 bases between. In germline, CDR1 is SGHDT, CDR2 YYEEEE. There are 14 residues in the CDR3.

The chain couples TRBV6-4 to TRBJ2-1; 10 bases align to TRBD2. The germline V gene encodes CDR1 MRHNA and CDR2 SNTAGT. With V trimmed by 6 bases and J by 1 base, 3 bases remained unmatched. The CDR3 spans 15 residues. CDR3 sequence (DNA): TGTGCCAGCAGCATAGCGGGAGGTTCCTACAATGAGCAGTTCTTC. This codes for CASSIAGGSYNEQFF.

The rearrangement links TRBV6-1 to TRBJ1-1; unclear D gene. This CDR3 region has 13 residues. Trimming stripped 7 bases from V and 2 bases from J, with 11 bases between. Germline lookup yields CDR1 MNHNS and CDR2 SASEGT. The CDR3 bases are TGTGCCAGCATTCGGCAGCCCAACACTGAAGCTTTCTTT. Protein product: CASIRQPNTEAFF.

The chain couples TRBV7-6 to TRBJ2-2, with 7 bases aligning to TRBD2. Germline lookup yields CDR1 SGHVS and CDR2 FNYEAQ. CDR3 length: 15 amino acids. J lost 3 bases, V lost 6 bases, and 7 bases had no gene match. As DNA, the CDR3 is TGTGCCAGCAGAGGAAGCGGGACGGACACCGGGGAGCTGTTTTTT. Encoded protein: CASRGSGTDTGELFF.

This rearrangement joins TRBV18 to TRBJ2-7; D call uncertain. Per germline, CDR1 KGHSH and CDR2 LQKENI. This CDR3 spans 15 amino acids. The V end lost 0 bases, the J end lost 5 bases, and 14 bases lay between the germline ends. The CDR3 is CASSPPSNNGHEQYF. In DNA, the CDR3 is TGTGCCAGCTCACCACCATCTAACAACGGCCACGAGCAGTACTTC.

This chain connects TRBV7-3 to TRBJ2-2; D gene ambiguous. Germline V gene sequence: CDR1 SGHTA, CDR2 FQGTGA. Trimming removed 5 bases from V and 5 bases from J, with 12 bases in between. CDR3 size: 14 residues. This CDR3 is CASSGNSGTGELFF. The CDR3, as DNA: TGTGCCAGCAGCGGCAACAGTGGTACCGGGGAGCTGTTTTTT.

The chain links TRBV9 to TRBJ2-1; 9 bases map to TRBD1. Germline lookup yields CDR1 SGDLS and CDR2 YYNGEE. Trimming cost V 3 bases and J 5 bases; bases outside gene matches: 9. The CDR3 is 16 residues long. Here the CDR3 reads CASSATGGKWNNEQFF. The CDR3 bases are TGTGCCAGCAGCGCGACAGGGGGTAAGTGGAACAATGAGCAGTTCTTC. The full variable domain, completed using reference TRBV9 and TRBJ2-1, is DSGVTQTPKHLITATGQRVTLRCSPRSGDLSVYWYQQSLDQGLQFLIQYYNGEERAKGNILERFSAQQFPDLHSELNLSSLELGDSALYFCASSATGGKWNNEQFFGPGTRLTVL.

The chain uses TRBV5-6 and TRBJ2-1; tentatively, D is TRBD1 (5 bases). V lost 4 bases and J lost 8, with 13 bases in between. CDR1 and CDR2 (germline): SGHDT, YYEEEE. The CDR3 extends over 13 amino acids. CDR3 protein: CASSRARAYEQFF. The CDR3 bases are TGTGCCAGCAGCCGTGCCAGGGCCTATGAGCAGTTCTTC.

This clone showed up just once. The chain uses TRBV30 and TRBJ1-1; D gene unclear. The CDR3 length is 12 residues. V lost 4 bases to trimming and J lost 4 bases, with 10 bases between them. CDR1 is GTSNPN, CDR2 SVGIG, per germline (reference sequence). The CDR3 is CAWTFGVTEAFF. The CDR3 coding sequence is TGTGCCTGGACATTTGGGGTCACTGAAGCTTTCTTT.

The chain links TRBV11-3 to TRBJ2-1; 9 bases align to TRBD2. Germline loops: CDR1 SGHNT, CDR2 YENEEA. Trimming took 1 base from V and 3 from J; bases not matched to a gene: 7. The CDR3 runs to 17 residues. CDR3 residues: CASSLVSAGGVYNEQFF. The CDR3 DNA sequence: TGTGCCAGCAGCTTAGTATCCGCGGGAGGGGTCTACAATGAGCAGTTCTTC.

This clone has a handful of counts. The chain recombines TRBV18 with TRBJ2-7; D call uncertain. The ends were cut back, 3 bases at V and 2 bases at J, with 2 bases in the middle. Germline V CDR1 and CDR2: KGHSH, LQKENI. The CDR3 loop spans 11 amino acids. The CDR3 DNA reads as TGTGCCAGCTCACCCGCCTACGAGCAGTACTTC. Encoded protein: CASSPAYEQYF.

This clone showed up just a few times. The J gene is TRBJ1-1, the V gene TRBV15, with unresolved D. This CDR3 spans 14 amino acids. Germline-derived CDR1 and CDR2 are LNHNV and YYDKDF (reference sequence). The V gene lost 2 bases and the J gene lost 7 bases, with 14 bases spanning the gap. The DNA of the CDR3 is TGTGCCACCAGCAGAAGAGGTATCGCGAGTGAAGCTTTCTTT. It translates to CATSRRGIASEAFF.

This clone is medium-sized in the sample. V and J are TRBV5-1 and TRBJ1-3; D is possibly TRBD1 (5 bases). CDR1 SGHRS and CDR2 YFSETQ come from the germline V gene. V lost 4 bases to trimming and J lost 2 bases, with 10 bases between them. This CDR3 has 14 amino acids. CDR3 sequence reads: CASSPDTAGNTIYF. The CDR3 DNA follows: TGCGCCAGCAGCCCGGACACCGCTGGAAACACCATATATTTT.

The CDR3: CASSPFQGQGEDQPQHF. Here the CDR3 DNA reads TGTGCCAGTAGTCCATTCCAGGGACAGGGGGAAGATCAGCCCCAGCATTTT. The genes are TRBV19 and TRBJ1-5; the match to TRBD1 covers 11 bases. V shed 5 bases, J shed 5 bases, and the junction held 11 bases outside the gene matches. Germline V gives CDR1 LNHDA, CDR2 SQIVND (reference sequence). The CDR3 is 17 residues long. Complete variable domain (other parts from reference TRBV19 and TRBJ1-5): DGGITQSPKYLFRKEGQNVTLSCEQNLNHDAMYWYRQDPGQGLRLIYYSQIVNDFQKGDIAEGYSVSREKKESFPLTVTSAQKNPTAFYLCASSPFQGQGEDQPQHFGDGTRLSIL.

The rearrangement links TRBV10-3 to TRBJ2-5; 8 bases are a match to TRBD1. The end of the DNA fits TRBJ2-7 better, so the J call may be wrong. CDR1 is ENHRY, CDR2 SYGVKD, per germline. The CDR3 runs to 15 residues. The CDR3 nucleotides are TGTGCCATCAGCCCGGGACAGGCAAATCCGCTCGAGCAGTACTTC. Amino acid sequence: CAISPGQANPLEQYF.

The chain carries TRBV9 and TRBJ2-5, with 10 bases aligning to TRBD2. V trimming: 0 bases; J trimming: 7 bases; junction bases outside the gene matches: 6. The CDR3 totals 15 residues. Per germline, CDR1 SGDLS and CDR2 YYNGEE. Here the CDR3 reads CASSVGLAGAGTQYF. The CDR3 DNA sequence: TGTGCCAGCAGCGTAGGTCTAGCGGGAGCCGGGACCCAGTACTTC.

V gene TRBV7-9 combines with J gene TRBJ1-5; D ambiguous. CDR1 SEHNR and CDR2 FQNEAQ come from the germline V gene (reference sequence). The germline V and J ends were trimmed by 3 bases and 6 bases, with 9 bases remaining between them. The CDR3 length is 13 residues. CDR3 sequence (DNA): TGTGCCAGCAGCTTTGGGGTGGCTCAGCCCCAGCATTTT. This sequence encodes CASSFGVAQPQHF.

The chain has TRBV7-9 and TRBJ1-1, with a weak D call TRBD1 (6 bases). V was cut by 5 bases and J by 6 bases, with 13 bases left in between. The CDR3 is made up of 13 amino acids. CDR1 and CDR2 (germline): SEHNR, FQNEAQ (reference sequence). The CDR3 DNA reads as TGTGCCAGCAGCCGAACAGGGTTCTCTGAAGCTTTCTTT. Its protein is CASSRTGFSEAFF.

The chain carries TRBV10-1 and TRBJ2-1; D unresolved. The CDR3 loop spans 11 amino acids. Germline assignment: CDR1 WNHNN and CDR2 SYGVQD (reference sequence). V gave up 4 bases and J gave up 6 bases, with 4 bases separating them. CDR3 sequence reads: CASSVSNEQFF. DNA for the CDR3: TGCGCCAGCAGTGTCTCCAATGAGCAGTTCTTC.

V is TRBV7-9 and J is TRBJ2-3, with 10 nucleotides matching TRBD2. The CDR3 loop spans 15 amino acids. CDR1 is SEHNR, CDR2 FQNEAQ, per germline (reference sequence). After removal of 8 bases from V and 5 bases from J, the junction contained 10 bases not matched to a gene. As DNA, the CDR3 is TGTGCCAGCGGACGGAGCGGGAGGGACATAGATACGCAGTATTTT. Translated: CASGRSGRDIDTQYF.

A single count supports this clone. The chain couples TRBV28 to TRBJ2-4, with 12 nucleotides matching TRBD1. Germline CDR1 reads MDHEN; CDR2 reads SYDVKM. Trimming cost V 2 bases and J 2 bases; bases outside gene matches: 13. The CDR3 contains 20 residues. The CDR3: CASSLGPPGQGAPSKNIQYF. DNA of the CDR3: TGTGCCAGCAGTTTAGGGCCCCCGGGACAGGGGGCGCCGTCCAAAAACATTCAGTACTTC.

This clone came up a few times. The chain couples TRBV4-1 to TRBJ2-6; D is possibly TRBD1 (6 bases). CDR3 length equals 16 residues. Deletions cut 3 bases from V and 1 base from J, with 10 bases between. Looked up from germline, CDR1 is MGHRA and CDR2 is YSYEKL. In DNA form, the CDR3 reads TGCGCCAGCAGCCACTCCCAGGGGTCTGGGGCCAACGTCCTGACTTTC. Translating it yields CASSHSQGSGANVLTF.